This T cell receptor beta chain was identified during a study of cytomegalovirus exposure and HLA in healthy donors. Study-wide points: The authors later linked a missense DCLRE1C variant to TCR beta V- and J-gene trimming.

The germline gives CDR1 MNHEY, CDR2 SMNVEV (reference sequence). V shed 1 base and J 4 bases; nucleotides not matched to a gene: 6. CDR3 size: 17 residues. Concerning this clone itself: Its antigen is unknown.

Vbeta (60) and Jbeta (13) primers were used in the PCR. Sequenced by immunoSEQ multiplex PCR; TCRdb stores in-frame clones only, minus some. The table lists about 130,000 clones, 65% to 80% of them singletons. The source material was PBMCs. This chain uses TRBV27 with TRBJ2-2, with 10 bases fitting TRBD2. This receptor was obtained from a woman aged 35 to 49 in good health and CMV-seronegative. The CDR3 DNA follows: TGTGCCAGCAGTTTATTTGGTAGCGGGAGGATCACCGGGGAGCTGTTTTTT. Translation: CASSLFGSGRITGELFF.